The present T cell receptor beta chain was sequenced within a study of beta chain features in type 1 diabetes. A remark on this clone: Its antigen is unknown.

CD4+ naive, central memory, regulatory and stem cell-like memory cells were sorted via CD45RO/CCR7/CD25/CD127/CD95/CD27. Findings and caveats of the study: Patients with Type 1 diabetes showed moderately but significantly shorter TCRB CDR3s in all four CD4+ subsets. Fewer insertions but more deletions were seen at VDJ junctions in type 1 diabetes patients. The naive, central memory and Treg TCRB repertoires looked more alike in patients than they did in healthy donors.

The germline V and J ends were trimmed by 8 bases and 7 bases, with 11 bases remaining between them. Looked up from germline, CDR1 is SEHNR and CDR2 is FQNEAQ (reference sequence). The CDR3 is 11 amino acids. The investigators reverse transcribed all of the isolated RNA, so they sequenced expressed TCRB transcripts. The repertoire was sequenced with immunoSEQ multiplex PCR; TCRdb's copy has only in-frame clones and lacks some. The profile shows 250,000 or so clones, more than 65% of them singletons. The chain recombines TRBV7-9 with TRBJ1-2, with D hard to call. Sequenced input: naive CD4+ T cells from blood. The origin of this receptor is a man aged 25 to 45 in good health. The CDR3 DNA reads TGTGCCAGCGGTACGGGAATTGGCTACACCTTC. This encodes CASGTGIGYTF.